A selection of T cell receptor beta chains follows, all from one sample in a study of shared clonotypes between healthy human individuals. TCRdb's copy holds only in-frame clones and misses some; the assay was immunoSEQ multiplex PCR. The repertoire holds hundreds of thousands of clones, with around 96% as singletons. The sequencing input was naive CD8+ T cells sorted from blood. These receptor sequences come from a woman between 25 and 40 years old in good health. Each CDR3 is given with its conserved first and last residue. The D gene is left open where the match is weak. The size field is filled for only some rows; it gives once, few, many or a size class.

TGTGCCAGCAGTCCCGGGACAGGGTATGAAGCTTTCTTT	CASSPGTGYEAFF	TRBJ1-1	TRBV28	-	TRBD1
TGTGCCAGCACATCCCTTCAAAACACCGGGGAGCTGTTTTTT	CASTSLQNTGELFF	TRBJ2-2	TRBV2	-	-
TGTGCCAGCAGCACTCGACAGGAAGGGGCTAATGAAAAACTGTTTTTT	CASSTRQEGANEKLFF	TRBJ1-4	TRBV7-9	-	-
TGTGCCAGCAGCTTTCTGACTAGCGGGAGTTACGAGCAGTACTTC	CASSFLTSGSYEQYF	TRBJ2-7	TRBV5-6	-	TRBD2
TGTGCCAGCTTAGGGCTTACAGAGAACTACGAGCAGTACTTC	CASLGLTENYEQYF	TRBJ2-7	TRBV28	once	-
TGTGCCAGCAGCCCACCCCTGGCTAGCACAGATACGCAGTATTTT	CASSPPLASTDTQYF	TRBJ2-3	TRBV7-9	-	-
TGCGCCAGCACCAGAGGGACAGGGGGCGATGGGTATAACAATCAGCCCCAGCATTTT	CASTRGTGGDGYNNQPQHF	TRBJ1-5	TRBV23-1	-	TRBD1
TGTGCCAGCAGTTTTACAGGGCGCACTGAAGCTTTCTTT	CASSFTGRTEAFF	TRBJ1-1	TRBV25-1	-	-
TGTGCCAGCAGTGAATCGTCGGGTAGCGGGTACCAAGAGACCCAGTACTTC	CASSESSGSGYQETQYF	TRBJ2-5	TRBV2	once	TRBD2
TGTGCCAGCAGTCGGCAGGGAGGTCAGCCCCAGCATTTT	CASSRQGGQPQHF	TRBJ1-5	TRBV28	-	-
TGTGCCATCAGGGGGCCTAGCGAGAGCTCCTACGAGCAGTACTTC	CAIRGPSESSYEQYF	TRBJ2-7	TRBV10-3	-	-
TGTGCCAGCAGTTTAACAGCGGGAGTATTGGTAGAGACCCAGTACTTC	CASSLTAGVLVETQYF	TRBJ2-5	TRBV27	-	TRBD2
TGCGCCAGCAGTGGGACAGGGGGCGCGGACACTGAAGCTTTCTTT	CASSGTGGADTEAFF	TRBJ1-1	TRBV10-1	-	TRBD1
TGTGCCAGCAGCTTAGGTACCGGGGGTTCCTACGAGCAGTACTTC	CASSLGTGGSYEQYF	TRBJ2-7	TRBV5-6	-	-
TGTGCCAGCAGCTTAGCGGCCGGCTTAAACACTGAAGCTTTCTTT	CASSLAAGLNTEAFF	TRBJ1-1	TRBV7-9	-	-
TGTGCCAGCAGGCTAGCGGGTTCCTACGAGCAGTACTTC	CASRLAGSYEQYF	TRBJ2-7	TRBV28	-	TRBD2